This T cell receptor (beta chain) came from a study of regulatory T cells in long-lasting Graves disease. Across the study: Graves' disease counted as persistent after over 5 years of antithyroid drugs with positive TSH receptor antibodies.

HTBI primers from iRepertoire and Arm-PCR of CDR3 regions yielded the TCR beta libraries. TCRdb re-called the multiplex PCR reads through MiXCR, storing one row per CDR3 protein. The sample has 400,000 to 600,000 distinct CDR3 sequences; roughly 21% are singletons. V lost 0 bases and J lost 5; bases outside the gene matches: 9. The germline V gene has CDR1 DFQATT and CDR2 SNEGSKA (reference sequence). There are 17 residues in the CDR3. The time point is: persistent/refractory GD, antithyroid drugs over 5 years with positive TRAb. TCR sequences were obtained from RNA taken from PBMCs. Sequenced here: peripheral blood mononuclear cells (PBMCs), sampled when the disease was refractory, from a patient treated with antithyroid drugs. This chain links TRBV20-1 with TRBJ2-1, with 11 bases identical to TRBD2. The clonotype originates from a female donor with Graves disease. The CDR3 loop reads CSARDRLIAGGHNEQFF. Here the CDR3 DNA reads TGCAGTGCTAGAGATCGTTTGATAGCGGGGGGGCACAATGAGCAGTTCTTC.